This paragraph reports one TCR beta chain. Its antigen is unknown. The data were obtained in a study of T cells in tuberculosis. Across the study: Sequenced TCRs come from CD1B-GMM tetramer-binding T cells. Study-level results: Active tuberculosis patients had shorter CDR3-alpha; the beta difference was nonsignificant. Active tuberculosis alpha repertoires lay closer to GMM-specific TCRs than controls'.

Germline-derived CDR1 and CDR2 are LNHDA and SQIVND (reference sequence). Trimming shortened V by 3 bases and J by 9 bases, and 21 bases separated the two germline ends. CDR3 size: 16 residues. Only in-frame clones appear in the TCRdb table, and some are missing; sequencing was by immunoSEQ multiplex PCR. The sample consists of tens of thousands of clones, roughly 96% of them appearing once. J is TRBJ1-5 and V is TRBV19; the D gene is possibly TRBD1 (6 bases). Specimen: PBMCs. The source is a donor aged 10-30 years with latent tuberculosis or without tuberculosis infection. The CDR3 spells CASSILGAPRGGPQHF. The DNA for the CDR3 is TGTGCCAGTAGTATTTTGGGGGCACCCCGAGGGGGGCCCCAGCATTTT.